These 20 T cell receptor beta chains share one sample of origin, sequenced in a study of blood T cell repertoires in COVID-19. Only in-frame clones appear in the TCRdb table, and some are missing; sequencing was by immunoSEQ multiplex PCR. The sample yields 300,000 to 400,000 clones, approximately 88% seen once. The sequenced material came from peripheral blood. The receptors here all came from a woman in her fifties or sixties with active or convalescent COVID-19.

The chain employs TRBV7-2 and TRBJ2-7; D possibly corresponds to TRBD2 (5 bases). Germline CDR1 is SGHTA and CDR2 is FQGNSA. The CDR3 length is 13 residues. The V end lost 6 bases, the J end lost 6 bases, and 15 bases lay between the germline ends. The CDR3 reads CASSRVPRGEQYF. The CDR3 DNA reads as TGTGCCAGCAGTCGGGTCCCCCGGGGCGAGCAGTACTTC.

The chain recombines TRBV7-9 with TRBJ1-1, with 7 bases that match TRBD1. CDR1 SEHNR and CDR2 FQNEAQ come from the germline V gene (reference sequence). Losses at the gene ends were 5 bases for V and 3 bases for J; bases not matched to a gene: 9. The CDR3 covers 15 residues. The CDR3 is CASSMNTGVDTEAFF. In DNA, the CDR3 is TGTGCCAGCAGCATGAACACAGGGGTTGACACTGAAGCTTTCTTT.

This clone was recorded only once. Within the sample, other DNA sequences also encode this same CDR3. V and J are TRBV28 and TRBJ1-1, with unresolved D. V lost 6 bases to trimming and J lost 4 bases, with 9 bases between them. Germline V CDR1 and CDR2: MDHEN, SYDVKM. This CDR3 has 12 amino acids. The CDR3 coding sequence is TGTGCCAGCAGCCCTCGGAGCACTGAAGCTTTCTTT. Protein product: CASSPRSTEAFF. Together with reference TRBV28 and TRBJ1-1, the CDR3 gives the full variable domain: DVKVTQSSRYLVKRTGEKVFLECVQDMDHENMFWYRQDPGLGLRLIYFSYDVKMKEKGDIPEGYSVSREKKERFSLILESASTNQTSMYLCASSPRSTEAFFGQGTRLTVV.

In its sample, this clone was seen once. Additional DNA sequences in this sample encode the identical CDR3. V is TRBV24-1 and J is TRBJ2-3, with 7 bases aligning to TRBD1. V lost 3 bases and J lost 1; bases outside the gene matches: 3. Germline CDR1 reads KGHDR; CDR2 reads SFDVKD. The CDR3 is 15 residues long. CDR3 nucleotide sequence: TGTGCCACCAGTGATCCAGGACAGGGCACAGATACGCAGTATTTT. Its translation: CATSDPGQGTDTQYF.

This chain connects TRBV5-6 to TRBJ2-2; tentative D call: TRBD1 (6 bases). Germline loops: CDR1 SGHDT, CDR2 YYEEEE. The CDR3 extends over 16 amino acids. V lost 3 bases and J lost 6, with 18 bases in between. CDR3 amino acids: CASSSNRVDRSGELFF. CDR3 coding DNA: TGTGCCAGCAGCTCCAACAGGGTGGATCGGTCCGGGGAGCTGTTTTTT.

The rearrangement uses TRBV9 and TRBJ1-4; 7 positions agree with TRBD1. CDR1 and CDR2 (germline): SGDLS, YYNGEE. V was pared by 3 bases and J by 6 bases, with 14 bases of the junction left unmatched. The CDR3 has 17 residues. DNA of the CDR3: TGTGCCAGCAGCGCAACCCCTAGGAGGGGGCGCGATGAAAAACTGTTTTTT. Translation: CASSATPRRGRDEKLFF. Full variable domain (outside the CDR3, taken from reference TRBV9 and TRBJ1-4): DSGVTQTPKHLITATGQRVTLRCSPRSGDLSVYWYQQSLDQGLQFLIQYYNGEERAKGNILERFSAQQFPDLHSELNLSSLELGDSALYFCASSATPRRGRDEKLFFGSGTQLSVL.

This clone was picked up a small number of times. This chain connects TRBV7-9 to TRBJ1-1; D call uncertain. The CDR3 covers 13 residues. V was pared by 1 base and J by 1 base, with 4 bases between. Germline V gene lookup returns CDR1 SEHNR and CDR2 FQNEAQ (reference sequence). CDR3 DNA: TGTGCCAGCAGCTTAGGGCAGAACACTGAAGCTTTCTTT. Its translation is CASSLGQNTEAFF.

Written as DNA, the CDR3 is TGTGCCAGCAGCTTGAAACGGACAGCTACTGGGGCCAACGTCCTGACTTTC. It codes for CASSLKRTATGANVLTF. The chain combines TRBV5-4 with TRBJ2-6; D possibly corresponds to TRBD1 (6 bases). There are 17 residues in the CDR3. From germline, CDR1 is SGHNT and CDR2 YYREEE (reference sequence). The germline V and J ends were trimmed by 1 base and 2 bases, with 13 bases remaining between them. The full variable domain, in which reference TRBV5-4 and TRBJ2-6 provide the parts outside the CDR3, is ETGVTQSPTHLIKTRGQQVTLRCSSQSGHNTVSWYQQALGQGPQFIFQYYREEENGRGNFPPRFSGLQFPNYSSELNVNALELDDSALYLCASSLKRTATGANVLTFGAGSRLTVL.

The chain uses TRBV6-6 and TRBJ1-1; maybe TRBD1 (5 bases). Trimming shortened V by 5 bases and J by 10 bases, and 11 bases separated the two germline ends. The CDR3 contains 11 residues. The V gene's germline CDR1 is MNHNY and CDR2 SVGAGI (reference sequence). CDR3 amino acids: CASSKGEGAFF. DNA of the CDR3: TGTGCCAGCAGTAAAGGGGAGGGAGCTTTCTTT.

The chain has TRBV4-2 and TRBJ1-5; D perhaps matches TRBD1 (6 bases). V was pared by 3 bases and J by 5 bases, with 11 bases between. The CDR3 spans 14 residues. Germline loops: CDR1 LGHNA, CDR2 YNFKEQ. CDR3 DNA sequence: TGTGCCAGCAGCCAGCTACAGGGCGATCAGCCCCAGCATTTT. Translated, it gives CASSQLQGDQPQHF.

About this clone: The sample has other DNA sequences that encode this CDR3 too. The chain couples TRBV5-1 to TRBJ1-2, with TRBD1 matching over 12 bases. This CDR3 region has 13 residues. V trimming: 2 bases; J trimming: 8 bases; junction bases outside the gene matches: 1. Germline CDR1 is SGHRS and CDR2 is YFSETQ. Here the CDR3 DNA reads TGCGCCAGCAGCTTAGGGACAGGGGGCGGCTACACCTTC. It encodes CASSLGTGGGYTF. Variable domain in full (rest from reference TRBV5-1 and TRBJ1-2): KAGVTQTPRYLIKTRGQQVTLSCSPISGHRSVSWYQQTPGQGLQFLFEYFSETQRNKGNFPGRFSGRQFSNSRSEMNVSTLELGDSALYLCASSLGTGGGYTFGSGTRLTVV.

A single count supports this clone. This chain links TRBV4-1 with TRBJ1-1; weak D call: TRBD1 (5 bases). The germline V gene encodes CDR1 MGHRA and CDR2 YSYEKL. With 2 bases removed from V and 4 bases from J, the gap between germline ends came to 11 bases. The CDR3 runs to 14 residues. CDR3 protein: CASSQSPGLTEAFF. In nucleotides, the CDR3 is TGCGCCAGCAGCCAAAGCCCGGGACTCACTGAAGCTTTCTTT.

This clone showed up just a few times. CDR3 DNA sequence: TGCGCCAGCAGCCAAGATTCCCCCGTCCGGGGGCTGTTTTTT. Its translation: CASSQDSPVRGLFF. J is TRBJ2-2 and V is TRBV4-1; D is possibly TRBD2 (5 bases). The CDR3 spans 14 residues. Germline V gene sequence: CDR1 MGHRA, CDR2 YSYEKL. Trimming pared 0 bases from V and 13 bases from J, leaving 15 bases between.

CDR3 in DNA: TGTGCCAGCTCACCAGTAGCGGGGGACTACGAGCAGTACTTC. Protein: CASSPVAGDYEQYF. V usage is TRBV18 and J usage is TRBJ2-7; TRBD2 aligns across 9 bases. CDR3 size: 14 residues. From germline, CDR1 is KGHSH and CDR2 LQKENI. J was trimmed by 3 bases and V by 2 bases; bases with no gene match: 2.

J is TRBJ2-1 and V is TRBV7-6, with TRBD2 matching over 10 bases. CDR1 and CDR2 from the germline V gene are SGHVS and FNYEAQ. The CDR3 has 18 residues. V lost 3 bases to trimming and J lost 5 bases; unmatched junction nucleotides: 13. For the CDR3, the DNA is TGTGCCAGCAGCTTTGGGGTAGGAGCGGGAGGGCGTCACAATGAGCAGTTCTTC. Protein: CASSFGVGAGGRHNEQFF.

The chain has TRBV4-1 and TRBJ1-3, with 9 bases that match TRBD1. In germline, CDR1 is MGHRA, CDR2 YSYEKL. Germline trimming cut 3 bases from V and 4 bases from J; bases unmatched to any gene: 10. The length of the CDR3 is 17 residues. CDR3 in DNA: TGCGCCAGCAGCCATCCCACAGGGGGCGTAGACGGAAACACCATATATTTT. This encodes CASSHPTGGVDGNTIYF.

The chain carries TRBV5-1 and TRBJ1-2; 8 positions match TRBD1. The CDR3 totals 20 residues. Germline CDR1 reads SGHRS; CDR2 reads YFSETQ. V dropped 3 bases and J dropped 0; count of bases not matched to a gene: 19. The CDR3 nucleotides are TGCGCCAGCAGCTCGAACCAGGGGGCGTCATACTTACCGACTAACTATGGCTACACCTTC. Translated: CASSSNQGASYLPTNYGYTF.

The V gene is TRBV29-1, the J gene TRBJ2-1; a possible D gene is TRBD1 (5 bases). Trimming shortened V by 4 bases and J by 7 bases, and 14 bases separated the two germline ends. Germline CDR1 SQVTM, CDR2 ANQGSEA. The CDR3 is made up of 13 amino acids. The CDR3 DNA is TGCAGCGTTGGTCGCGGTCCAGGGAATGAGCAGTTCTTC. This sequence encodes CSVGRGPGNEQFF.

This chain uses TRBV5-4 with TRBJ1-4, with TRBD1 identical over 7 bases. Losses at the gene ends were 5 bases for V and 4 bases for J; bases not matched to a gene: 5. CDR1 and CDR2 from the germline V gene are SGHNT and YYREEE (reference sequence). The CDR3 loop spans 14 amino acids. This CDR3 is CASSLQGINEKLFF. The DNA of the CDR3 is TGTGCCAGCAGTTTACAGGGGATTAATGAAAAACTGTTTTTT.

The chain joins TRBV5-1 to TRBJ1-1, with D perhaps TRBD1 (5 bases). Germline V gene data show CDR1 as SGHRS and CDR2 as YFSETQ. The CDR3 extends over 15 amino acids. Trimming took 4 bases from V and 7 from J, leaving 20 bases between them. CDR3 sequence (DNA): TGCGCCAGCAGCACAACGGACAAGACTTTCGTTGAAGCTTTCTTT. Its translation: CASSTTDKTFVEAFF. Using reference TRBV5-1 and TRBJ1-1 for the parts outside the CDR3, the full variable domain is KAGVTQTPRYLIKTRGQQVTLSCSPISGHRSVSWYQQTPGQGLQFLFEYFSETQRNKGNFPGRFSGRQFSNSRSEMNVSTLELGDSALYLCASSTTDKTFVEAFFGQGTRLTVV.